This TCR beta chain came from a study of T cells after yellow fever vaccination. Each CDR3 protein is one row after TCRdb ran MiXCR on the 5' RACE reads. Counted here are roughly 340,000 distinct CDR3 sequences, 3% to 4.5% occurring once; the ten biggest clones make up 20% to 25%. This TCR derives from a man younger than 35 who received the YFV17D yellow fever vaccine. This specimen consisted of PBMCs, obtained 5 days after the yellow fever booster vaccination.

CDR3 amino acids: CASSQGTGGASKNIQYF. The CDR3 region has the DNA TGTGCCAGCAGCCAAGGGACAGGGGGCGCTTCCAAAAACATTCAGTACTTC. V is TRBV14 and J is TRBJ2-4, with 11 bases that match TRBD1. Germline CDR1 SGHDN, CDR2 FVKESK. With 1 base clipped from V and 2 bases from J, the junction kept 4 bases outside the gene matches. The CDR3 sequence is 17 residues long.